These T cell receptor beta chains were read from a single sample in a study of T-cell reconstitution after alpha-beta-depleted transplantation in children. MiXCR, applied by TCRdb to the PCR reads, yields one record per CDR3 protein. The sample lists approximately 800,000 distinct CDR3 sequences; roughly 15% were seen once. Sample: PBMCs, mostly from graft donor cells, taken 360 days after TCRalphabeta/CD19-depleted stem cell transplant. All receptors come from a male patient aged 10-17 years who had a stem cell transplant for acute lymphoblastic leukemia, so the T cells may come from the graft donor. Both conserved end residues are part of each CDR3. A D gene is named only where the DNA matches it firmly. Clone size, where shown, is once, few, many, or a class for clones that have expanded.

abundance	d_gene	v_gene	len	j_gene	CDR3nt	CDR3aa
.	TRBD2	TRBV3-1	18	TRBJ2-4	TGTGCCAGCAGCCAAGATACGGGGACTAGCGGGAGTGTGTACATTCAGTACTTC	CASSQDTGTSGSVYIQYF
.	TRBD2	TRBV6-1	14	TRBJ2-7	TGTGCCAGCTCGGGGGGGGCCAGTTTCTACGAGCAGTACTTC	CASSGGASFYEQYF
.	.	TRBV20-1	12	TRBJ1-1	TGCAGTGCTCCCCCAGGGTTTACTGAAGCTTTCTTT	CSAPPGFTEAFF
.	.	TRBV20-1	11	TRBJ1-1	TGCAGTGTGAGACAGAACACTGAAGCTTTCTTT	CSVRQNTEAFF
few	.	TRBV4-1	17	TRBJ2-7	TGCGCCAGCAGCCCCTCCCCAGGGGCTTGGGGAATATACGAGCAGTACTTC	CASSPSPGAWGIYEQYF
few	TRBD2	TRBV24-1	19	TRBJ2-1	TGTGCCACCAGTGAGGGTAGCGGGAGGCCCACTTCCTCCTACAATGAGCAGTTCTTC	CATSEGSGRPTSSYNEQFF
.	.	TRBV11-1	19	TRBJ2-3	TGTGCCAGCAGCTTCTTGACCCCCCGTAGGGGCGCGATCGGTGATACGCAGTATTTT	CASSFLTPRRGAIGDTQYF
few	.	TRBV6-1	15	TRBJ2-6	TGTGCCAGCCAACGCAGGGCGACCGGGGCCAACGTCCTGACTTTC	CASQRRATGANVLTF
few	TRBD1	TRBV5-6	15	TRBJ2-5	TGTGCCAGCAGCTTGTGGACAGGGGGCACGGAGACCCAGTACTTC	CASSLWTGGTETQYF
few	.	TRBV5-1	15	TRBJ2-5	TGCGCCAGCAGCTTGGTGCGGGTGAGCGAGGGGACCCAGTACTTC	CASSLVRVSEGTQYF
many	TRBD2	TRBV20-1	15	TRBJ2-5	TGCAGTGCTGACCGAGTAGCGGGAGTAGGAGAGACCCAGTACTTC	CSADRVAGVGETQYF
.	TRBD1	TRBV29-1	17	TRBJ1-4	TGCAGCGTTGAAGATCTGCGGGGACAGACCACTAATGAAAAACTGTTTTTT	CSVEDLRGQTTNEKLFF
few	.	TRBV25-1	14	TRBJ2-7	TGTGCCAGCAGTGCTCGGGACCGCTTCTACGAGCAGTACTTC	CASSARDRFYEQYF
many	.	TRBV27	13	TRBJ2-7	TGTGCCAGCAGTTTATCCGAGAGCTACGAGCAGTACTTC	CASSLSESYEQYF
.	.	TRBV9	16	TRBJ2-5	TGTGCCTGCAGCGTAGCCTCCAGAAACGTCCAAGAGACCCAGTACTTC	CACSVASRNVQETQYF
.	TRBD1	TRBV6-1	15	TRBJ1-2	TGTGCCAGCAGACTGGGACAGGGCGGTAACTATGGCTACACCTTC	CASRLGQGGNYGYTF
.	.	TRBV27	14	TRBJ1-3	TGTGCCAGCAGTTGGTCCGCAGGGGCAAACACCATATATTTT	CASSWSAGANTIYF
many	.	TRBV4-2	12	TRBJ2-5	TGTGCCAGCAGCGGGACACAAGAGACCCAGTACTTC	CASSGTQETQYF
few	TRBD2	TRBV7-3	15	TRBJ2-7	TGTGCCAGCAGCTTAAGTAGCGGGAGATCCTACGAGCAGTACTTC	CASSLSSGRSYEQYF
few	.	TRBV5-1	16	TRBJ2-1	TGCGCCAGCAGCTTGGCCAGGGTGCTAACCTACAATGAGCAGTTCTTC	CASSLARVLTYNEQFF
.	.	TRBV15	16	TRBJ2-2	TGTGCCACCAGCAAAAATAGGCTGGAGAACACCGGGGAGCTGTTTTTT	CATSKNRLENTGELFF
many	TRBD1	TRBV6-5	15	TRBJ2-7	TGTGCCAGCAGGCCCGCCGGGACAGGTTTCTACGAGCAGTACTTC	CASRPAGTGFYEQYF
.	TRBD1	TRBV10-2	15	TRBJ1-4	TGCGCCAGCAGTTTGGGACAGGGCGGAGGTGAAAAACTGTTTTTT	CASSLGQGGGEKLFF
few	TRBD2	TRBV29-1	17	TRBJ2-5	TGCAGCGGGAAAGGTGGGCTAGCGGGAGCGAGGGTTGAGACCCAGTACTTC	CSGKGGLAGARVETQYF
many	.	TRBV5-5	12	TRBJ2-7	TGTGCCAGCCGTCAGGGCCCCTACGAGCAGTACTTC	CASRQGPYEQYF
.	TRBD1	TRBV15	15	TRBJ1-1	TGTGCCACCAGCCCCCCCCGACAGGGGGCGAAGGGAGCTTTCTTT	CATSPPRQGAKGAFF
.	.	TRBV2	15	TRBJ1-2	TGTGCCAGCAGCGAAAGGGCCCTTACTACCTATGGCTACACCTTC	CASSERALTTYGYTF
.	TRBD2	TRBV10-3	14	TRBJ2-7	TGTGCCATCATGGGCGGGAGTCTATACTACGAGCAGTACTTC	CAIMGGSLYYEQYF